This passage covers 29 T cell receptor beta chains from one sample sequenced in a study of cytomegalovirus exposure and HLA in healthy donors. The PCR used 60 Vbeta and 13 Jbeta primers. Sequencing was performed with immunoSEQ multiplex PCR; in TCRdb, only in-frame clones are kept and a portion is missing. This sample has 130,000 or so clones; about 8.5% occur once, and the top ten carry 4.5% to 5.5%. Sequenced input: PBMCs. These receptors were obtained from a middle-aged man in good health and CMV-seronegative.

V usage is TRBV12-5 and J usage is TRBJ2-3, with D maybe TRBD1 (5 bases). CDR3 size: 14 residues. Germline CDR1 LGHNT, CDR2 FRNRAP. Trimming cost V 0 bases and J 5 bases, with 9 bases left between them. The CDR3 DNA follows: TGTGCTAGTGGTTTGGTAGACAGTTTAGATACGCAGTATTTT. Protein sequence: CASGLVDSLDTQYF.

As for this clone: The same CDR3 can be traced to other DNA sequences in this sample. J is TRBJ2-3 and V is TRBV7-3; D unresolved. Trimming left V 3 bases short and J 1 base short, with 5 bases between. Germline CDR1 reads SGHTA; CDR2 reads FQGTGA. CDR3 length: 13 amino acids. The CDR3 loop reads CASSFSGTDTQYF. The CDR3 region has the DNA TGTGCCAGCAGCTTCTCAGGCACAGATACGCAGTATTTT.

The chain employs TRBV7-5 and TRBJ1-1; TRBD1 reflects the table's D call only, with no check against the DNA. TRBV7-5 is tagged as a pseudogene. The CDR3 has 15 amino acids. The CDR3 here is CARSLGQGPNTEAFF. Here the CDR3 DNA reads TGTGCCAGAAGCTTAGGACAGGGGCCGAACACTGAAGCTTTCTTT.

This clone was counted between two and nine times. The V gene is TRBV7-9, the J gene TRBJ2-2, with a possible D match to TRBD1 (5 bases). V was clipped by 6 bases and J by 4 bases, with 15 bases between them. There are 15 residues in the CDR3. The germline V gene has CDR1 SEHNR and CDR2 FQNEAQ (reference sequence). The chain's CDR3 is CASREAGSGTGELFF. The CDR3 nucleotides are TGTGCCAGCAGGGAAGCAGGGTCCGGCACCGGGGAGCTGTTTTTT.

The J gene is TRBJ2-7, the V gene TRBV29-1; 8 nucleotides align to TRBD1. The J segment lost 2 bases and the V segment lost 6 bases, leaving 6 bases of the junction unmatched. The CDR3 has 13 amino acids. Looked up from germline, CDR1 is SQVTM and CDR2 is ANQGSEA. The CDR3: CSVRGTGAYEQYF. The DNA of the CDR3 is TGCAGCGTACGTGGGACAGGCGCCTACGAGCAGTACTTC.

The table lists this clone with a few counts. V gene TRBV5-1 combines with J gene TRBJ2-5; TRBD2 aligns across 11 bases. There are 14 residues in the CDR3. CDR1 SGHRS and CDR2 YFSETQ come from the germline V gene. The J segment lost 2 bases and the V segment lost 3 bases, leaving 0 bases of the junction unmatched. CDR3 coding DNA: TGCGCCAGCAGCTCTAGCGGGGGGCAAGAGACCCAGTACTTC. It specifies CASSSSGGQETQYF.

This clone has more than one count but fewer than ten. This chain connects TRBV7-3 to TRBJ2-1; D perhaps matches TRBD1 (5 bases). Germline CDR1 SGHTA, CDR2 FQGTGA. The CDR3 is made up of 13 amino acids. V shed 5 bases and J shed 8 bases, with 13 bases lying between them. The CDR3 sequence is CASSPDTGYEQFF. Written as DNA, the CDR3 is TGTGCCAGCAGCCCCGACACAGGCTATGAGCAGTTCTTC. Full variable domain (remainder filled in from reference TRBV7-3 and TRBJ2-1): GAGVSQTPSNKVTEKGKYVELRCDPISGHTALYWYRQSLGQGPEFLIYFQGTGAADDSGLPNDRFFAVRPEGSVSTLKIQRTERGDSAVYLCASSPDTGYEQFFGPGTRLTVL.

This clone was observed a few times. CDR3 in DNA: TGTGCCAGCAGCTTGGCCGAGAATGGAAACACCATATATTTT. Its protein is CASSLAENGNTIYF. The V gene is TRBV5-4, the J gene TRBJ1-3; D gene uncertain. Trimming cost V 0 bases and J 3 bases, with 7 bases left between them. Germline lookup yields CDR1 SGHNT and CDR2 YYREEE (reference sequence). The CDR3 extends over 14 amino acids.

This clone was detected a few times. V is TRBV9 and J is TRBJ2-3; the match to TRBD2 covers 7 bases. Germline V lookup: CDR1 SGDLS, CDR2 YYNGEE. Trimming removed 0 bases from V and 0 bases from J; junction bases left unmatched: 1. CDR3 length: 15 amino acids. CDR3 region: CASSVEGGSTDTQYF. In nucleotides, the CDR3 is TGTGCCAGCAGCGTAGAGGGAGGGAGCACAGATACGCAGTATTTT.

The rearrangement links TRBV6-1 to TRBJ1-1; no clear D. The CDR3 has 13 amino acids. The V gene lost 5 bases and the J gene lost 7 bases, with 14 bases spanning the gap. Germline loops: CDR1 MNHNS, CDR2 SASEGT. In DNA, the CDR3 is TGTGCCAGCAGTTATGCGGGGTTTGGTGAAGCTTTCTTT. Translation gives CASSYAGFGEAFF.

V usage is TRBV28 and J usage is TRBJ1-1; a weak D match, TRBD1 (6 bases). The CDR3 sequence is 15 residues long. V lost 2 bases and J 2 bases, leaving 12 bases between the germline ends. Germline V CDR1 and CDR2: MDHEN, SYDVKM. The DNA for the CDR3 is TGTGCCAGCAGTTTACGCTCAGGGGTAAACACTGAAGCTTTCTTT. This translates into CASSLRSGVNTEAFF. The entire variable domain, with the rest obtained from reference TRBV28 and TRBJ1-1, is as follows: DVKVTQSSRYLVKRTGEKVFLECVQDMDHENMFWYRQDPGLGLRLIYFSYDVKMKEKGDIPEGYSVSREKKERFSLILESASTNQTSMYLCASSLRSGVNTEAFFGQGTRLTVV.

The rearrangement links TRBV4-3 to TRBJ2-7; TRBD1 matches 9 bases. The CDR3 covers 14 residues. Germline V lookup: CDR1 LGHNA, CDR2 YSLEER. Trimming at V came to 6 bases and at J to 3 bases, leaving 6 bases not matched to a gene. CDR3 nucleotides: TGCGCCAGCAGTCCGGACAGGGGACACTACGAGCAGTACTTC. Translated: CASSPDRGHYEQYF.

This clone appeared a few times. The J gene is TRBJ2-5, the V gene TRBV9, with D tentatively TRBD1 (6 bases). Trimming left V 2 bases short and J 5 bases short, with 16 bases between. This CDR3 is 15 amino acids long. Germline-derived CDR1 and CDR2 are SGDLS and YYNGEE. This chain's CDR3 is CASSVSPGQRETQYF. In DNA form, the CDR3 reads TGTGCCAGCAGCGTGAGCCCCGGACAGCGGGAGACCCAGTACTTC.

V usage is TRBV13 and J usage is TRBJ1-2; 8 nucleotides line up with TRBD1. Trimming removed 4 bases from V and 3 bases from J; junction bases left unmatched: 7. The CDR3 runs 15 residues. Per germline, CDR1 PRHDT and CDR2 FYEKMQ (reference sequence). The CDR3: CASSSDRVVYYGYTF. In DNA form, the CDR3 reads TGTGCCAGCAGCTCGGACAGGGTCGTATACTATGGCTACACCTTC.

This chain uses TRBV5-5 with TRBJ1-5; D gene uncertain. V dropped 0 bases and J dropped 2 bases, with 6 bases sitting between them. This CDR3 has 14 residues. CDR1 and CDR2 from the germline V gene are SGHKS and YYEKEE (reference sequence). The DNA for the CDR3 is TGTGCCAGCAGCTTGGAGGGAGGCAATCAGCCCCAGCATTTT. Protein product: CASSLEGGNQPQHF.

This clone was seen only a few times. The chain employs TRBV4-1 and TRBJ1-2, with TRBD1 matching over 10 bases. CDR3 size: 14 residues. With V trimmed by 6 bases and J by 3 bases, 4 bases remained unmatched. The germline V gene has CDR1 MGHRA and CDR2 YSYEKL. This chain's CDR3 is CASSTGQGHYGYTF. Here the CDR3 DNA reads TGCGCCAGCAGTACGGGACAGGGGCACTATGGCTACACCTTC.

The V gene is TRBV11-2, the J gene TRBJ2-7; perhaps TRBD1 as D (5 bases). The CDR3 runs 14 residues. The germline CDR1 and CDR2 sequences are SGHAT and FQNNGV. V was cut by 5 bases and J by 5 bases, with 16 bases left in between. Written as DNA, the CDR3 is TGTGCCAGCAGCCTTGACTCTGGGGCTAACGAGCAGTACTTC. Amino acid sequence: CASSLDSGANEQYF.

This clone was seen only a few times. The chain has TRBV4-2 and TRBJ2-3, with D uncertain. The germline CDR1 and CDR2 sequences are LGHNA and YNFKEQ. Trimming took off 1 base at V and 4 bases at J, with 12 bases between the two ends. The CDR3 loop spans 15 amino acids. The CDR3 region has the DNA TGTGCCAGCAGCCAAGCAGTACCGCCAGCAGATACGCAGTATTTT. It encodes CASSQAVPPADTQYF.

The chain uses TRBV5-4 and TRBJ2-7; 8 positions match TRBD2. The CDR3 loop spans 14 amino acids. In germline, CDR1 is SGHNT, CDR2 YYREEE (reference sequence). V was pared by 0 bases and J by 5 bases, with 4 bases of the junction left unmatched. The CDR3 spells CASSLGLAINEQYF. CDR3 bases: TGTGCCAGCAGCTTGGGACTAGCGATCAACGAGCAGTACTTC.

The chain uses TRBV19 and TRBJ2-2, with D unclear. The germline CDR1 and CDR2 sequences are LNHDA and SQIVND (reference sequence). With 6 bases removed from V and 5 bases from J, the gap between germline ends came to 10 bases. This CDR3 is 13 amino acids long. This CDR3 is CASSNGPTGELFF. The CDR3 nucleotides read TGTGCCAGTAGCAATGGCCCTACCGGGGAGCTGTTTTTT.

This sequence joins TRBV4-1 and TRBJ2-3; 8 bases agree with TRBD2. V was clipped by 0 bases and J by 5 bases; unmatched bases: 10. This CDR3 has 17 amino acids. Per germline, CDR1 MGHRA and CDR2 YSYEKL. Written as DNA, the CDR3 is TGCGCCAGCAGCCAAGATCGGAACGGGGGGGCGATAGATACGCAGTATTTT. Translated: CASSQDRNGGAIDTQYF.

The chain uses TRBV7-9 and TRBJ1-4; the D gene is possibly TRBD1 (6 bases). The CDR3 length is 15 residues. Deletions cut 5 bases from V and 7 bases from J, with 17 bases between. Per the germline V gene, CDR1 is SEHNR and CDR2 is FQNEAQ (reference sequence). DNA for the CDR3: TGTGCCAGCAGCACCTCGGGGGGCGGTGGTGAAAAACTGTTTTTT. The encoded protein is CASSTSGGGGEKLFF.

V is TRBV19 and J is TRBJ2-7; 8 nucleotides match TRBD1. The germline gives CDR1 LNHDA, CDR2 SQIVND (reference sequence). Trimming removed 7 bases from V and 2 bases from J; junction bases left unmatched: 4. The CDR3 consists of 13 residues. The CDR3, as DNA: TGTGCCAGTAAGGGGACAGGCCCCTACGAGCAGTACTTC. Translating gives CASKGTGPYEQYF.

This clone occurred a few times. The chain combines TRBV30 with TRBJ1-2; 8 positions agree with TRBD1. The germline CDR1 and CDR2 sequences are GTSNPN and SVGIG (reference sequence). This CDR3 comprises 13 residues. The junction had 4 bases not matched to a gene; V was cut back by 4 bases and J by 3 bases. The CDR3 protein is CAWIQGAHYGYTF. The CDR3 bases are TGTGCCTGGATCCAGGGGGCACACTATGGCTACACCTTC.

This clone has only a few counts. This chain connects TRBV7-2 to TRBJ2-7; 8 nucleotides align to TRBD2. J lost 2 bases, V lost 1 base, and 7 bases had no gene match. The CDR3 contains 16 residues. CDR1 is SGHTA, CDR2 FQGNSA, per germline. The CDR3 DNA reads TGTGCCAGCAGCTTAGTGGCTAGCGGGTCGCCCTACGAGCAGTACTTC. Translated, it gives CASSLVASGSPYEQYF.

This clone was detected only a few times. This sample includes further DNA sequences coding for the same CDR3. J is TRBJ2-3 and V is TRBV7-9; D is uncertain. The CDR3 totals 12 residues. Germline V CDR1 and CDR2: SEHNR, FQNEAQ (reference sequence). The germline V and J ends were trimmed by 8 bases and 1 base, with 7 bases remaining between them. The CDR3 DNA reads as TGTGCCAGCCGGCAGGGCACAGATACGCAGTATTTT. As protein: CASRQGTDTQYF.

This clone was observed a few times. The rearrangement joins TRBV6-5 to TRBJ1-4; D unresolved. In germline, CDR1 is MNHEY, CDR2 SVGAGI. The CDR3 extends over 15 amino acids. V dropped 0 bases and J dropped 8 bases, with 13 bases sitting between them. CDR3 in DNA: TGTGCCAGCAGTTACTCGTCGCCGCTAGGAGAAAAACTGTTTTTT. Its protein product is CASSYSSPLGEKLFF.

The CDR3 coding sequence is TGTGCTTCCGCGGATCGACAGGTCTATAATTCACCCCTCCACTTT. Translated: CASADRQVYNSPLHF. The chain recombines TRBV19 with TRBJ1-6; D perhaps matches TRBD1 (6 bases). CDR1 LNHDA and CDR2 SQIVND come from the germline V gene (reference sequence). The CDR3 sequence is 15 residues long. Complete variable domain (other parts from reference TRBV19 and TRBJ1-6): DGGITQSPKYLFRKEGQNVTLSCEQNLNHDAMYWYRQDPGQGLRLIYYSQIVNDFQKGDIAEGYSVSREKKESFPLTVTSAQKNPTAFYLCASADRQVYNSPLHFGNGTRLTVT.

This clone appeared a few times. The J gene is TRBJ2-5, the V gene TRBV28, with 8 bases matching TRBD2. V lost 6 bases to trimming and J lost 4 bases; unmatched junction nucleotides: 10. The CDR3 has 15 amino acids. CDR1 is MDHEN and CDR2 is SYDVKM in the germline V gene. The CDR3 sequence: CASSLPTGGVETQYF. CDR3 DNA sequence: TGTGCCAGCAGCTTACCGACGGGAGGGGTAGAGACCCAGTACTTC.